This record covers a single TCR beta chain. This clonotype was found once. Its antigen target is currently unknown. No base quality information exists; no much larger clone differs at one position. A single read makes a weak case. This entry belongs to a study of breast tumors, draining lymph nodes, adjacent tissues (dated by TCRdb to about 2016). Concerning the study at large: TCR beta repertoires were compared across tumor, adjacent nontumor tissue and axillary lymph nodes obtained from breast cancer patients. In human breast cancer, the study set out to assess how tumor, surrounding tissue and draining lymph node repertoires relate to one another and whether T cells might be exchanged between them.

For sequencing, an Illumina HiSeq 2000 was employed. TCR beta chain libraries were generated through multiplex PCR amplification. High-throughput sequencing was used to analyze the amplified TCR beta chain products. The public sequencing data were trimmed at Q25 with fastp and processed into clonotypes with MiXCR by TCRdb, which kept only in-frame beta chains. Rows are combined by CDR3 protein, so each entry shows the most common genes and DNA. The sample table lists approximately 250,000 distinct CDR3 sequences, less than 35% of them with a count of one. The ten largest clones represent approximately 4% of the sample. Lymph node samples came from the axillary draining lymph nodes of breast cancer patients. The study at large found these results: Tumor and nontumor tissue repertoires were significantly more similar in luminal-like than in basal-like breast cancer. The data were considered consistent with most tumor T cells being derived from the lymph node and subsequently expanding within tumor tissue. Tumor T-cell repertoires showed less diversity than lymph node repertoires and more diversity than nontumor tissue repertoires, and tumor T-cell repertoires showed preferential V and J gene usage. Rather than being directly demonstrated, the conclusion that tumor T cells originate in lymph nodes was presented as consistent with a hypothesis.

The junction shows trimming of 6 bases on V and 9 bases on J, plus 12 bases between the germline ends. Via the germline V gene, CDR1 is SNHLY and CDR2 FYNNEI. Its CDR3 holds 12 amino acids, cysteine through phenylalanine. Of the read, only the CDR3 DNA is kept; its 36 bases are in frame from base 1. The chain links TRBV2 with TRBJ2-1; perhaps TRBD2 is the D gene, with 5 bases matching. Sequencing input: axillary lymph node tissue. The clonotype comes from a female donor with breast cancer. Some clones in this sample may be carry-over from other donors' samples. The DNA sequence is as follows: TGTGCCAGCAGCCCCGGGATTGGTGAGCAGTTCTTC. This encodes CASSPGIGEQFF.